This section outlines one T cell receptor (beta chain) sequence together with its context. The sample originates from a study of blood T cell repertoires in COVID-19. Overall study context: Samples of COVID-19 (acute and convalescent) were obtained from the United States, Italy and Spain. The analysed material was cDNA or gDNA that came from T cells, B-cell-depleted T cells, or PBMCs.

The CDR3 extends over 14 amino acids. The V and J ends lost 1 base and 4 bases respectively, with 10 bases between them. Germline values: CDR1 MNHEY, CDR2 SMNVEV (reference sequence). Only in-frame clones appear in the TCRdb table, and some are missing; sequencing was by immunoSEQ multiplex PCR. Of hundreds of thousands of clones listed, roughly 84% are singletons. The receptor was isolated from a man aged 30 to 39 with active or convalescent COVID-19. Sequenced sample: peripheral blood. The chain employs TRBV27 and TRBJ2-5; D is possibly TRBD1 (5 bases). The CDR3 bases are TGTGCCAGCAGTTTATATTACCAGGGAGAGACCCAGTACTTC. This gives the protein CASSLYYQGETQYF.